The 17 T cell receptor beta chains given below trace back to one sample, sequenced in a study of T cells after yellow fever vaccination. TCRdb redid the calling of the 5' RACE reads with MiXCR, one entry per CDR3 protein. Found here are just under 600,000 distinct CDR3 sequences, about 14% of them singletons; the top ten hold around 15%. Source: PBMCs, taken on the day of the yellow fever booster vaccination. Receptors originate from a man aged 25-45 years who received the YFV17D yellow fever vaccine.

V gene TRBV19 combines with J gene TRBJ2-5; D is perhaps TRBD1 (6 bases). The V end lost 4 bases, the J end lost 3 bases, and 9 bases lay between the germline ends. Looked up from germline, CDR1 is LNHDA and CDR2 is SQIVND (reference sequence). The CDR3 extends over 13 amino acids. This chain's CDR3 is CASSRNREETQYF. The CDR3 DNA reads TGTGCCAGTAGTAGGAACAGGGAAGAGACCCAGTACTTC.

This chain connects TRBV27 to TRBJ1-5, with D perhaps matching TRBD1 (6 bases). Germline lookup yields CDR1 MNHEY and CDR2 SMNVEV (reference sequence). This CDR3 has 13 amino acids. V was pared by 10 bases and J by 5 bases, with 15 bases between. CDR3 protein: CATGGARDQPQHF. CDR3 nucleotides: TGTGCCACTGGGGGGGCTCGCGATCAGCCCCAGCATTTT.

Many counts were recorded for this clonotype. This rearrangement joins TRBV4-2 to TRBJ1-1; D is uncertain. Deletions cut 5 bases from V and 0 bases from J, with 16 bases between. CDR3 length: 16 residues. Germline V gene lookup returns CDR1 LGHNA and CDR2 YNFKEQ. DNA of the CDR3: TGTGCCAGCAGCGCTATCGTCAGGTCCTTGAACACTGAAGCTTTCTTT. As protein: CASSAIVRSLNTEAFF.

This chain uses TRBV30 with TRBJ2-1; the D is unclear. This CDR3 has 11 amino acids. Trimming cost V 0 bases and J 9 bases, with 6 bases left between them. Germline-derived CDR1 and CDR2 are GTSNPN and SVGIG (reference sequence). CDR3 DNA: TGTGCCTGGAGTGTGTGGGTTGAGCAGTTCTTC. Its translation: CAWSVWVEQFF.

This clonotype was seen more than once but under ten times. The chain links TRBV6-5 to TRBJ2-7, with no clear D. Trimming removed 2 bases from V and 3 bases from J, with 14 bases in between. CDR1 and CDR2 (germline): MNHEY, SVGAGI. The CDR3 length is 15 residues. CDR3 sequence: CASSYVADGLYEQYF. The DNA of the CDR3 is TGTGCCAGCAGTTACGTCGCGGACGGCCTCTACGAGCAGTACTTC.

The chain is built from TRBV21-1 and TRBJ2-7; no DNA check was done on the table's D call, TRBD1. TRBV21-1 constitutes a pseudogene. The CDR3 has 13 amino acids. The CDR3 region has the DNA TGTGCCAGCCGCAATGGGCAGGGTCAAGAGCAGTACTTC. The encoded protein is CASRNGQGQEQYF.

This chain links TRBV10-2 with TRBJ2-7; D perhaps matches TRBD2 (5 bases). The CDR3 has 12 amino acids. V was shortened by 3 bases and J by 4 bases, with 7 bases between the two germline ends. CDR1 is WSHSY, CDR2 SAAADI, per germline. The CDR3 here is CASSDEGYEQYF. CDR3 in DNA: TGCGCCAGCAGTGACGAGGGATACGAGCAGTACTTC.

Only a few counts were recorded for this clonotype. The chain combines TRBV30 with TRBJ2-5, with D uncertain. V was pared by 1 base and J by 2 bases, with 11 bases between. This CDR3 is 14 amino acids long. Germline V gene lookup returns CDR1 GTSNPN and CDR2 SVGIG (reference sequence). The CDR3 is CAWSAMGDQETQYF. The CDR3 region has the DNA TGTGCCTGGAGTGCCATGGGCGATCAAGAGACCCAGTACTTC.

This clonotype appeared a few times. V gene TRBV5-1 combines with J gene TRBJ2-7; TRBD2 might be the D (5 bases). Germline V CDR1 and CDR2: SGHRS, YFSETQ. This CDR3 is 13 amino acids long. V lost 0 bases, J lost 6 bases, and 10 bases lay in between. The CDR3 sequence is CASSLAEAREQYF. The CDR3, as DNA: TGCGCCAGCAGCTTGGCGGAGGCCCGCGAGCAGTACTTC.

In its sample, this clonotype was seen a few times. This chain links TRBV7-6 with TRBJ2-1; 7 bases are a match to TRBD2. The CDR3 totals 15 residues. Trimming removed 4 bases from V and 3 bases from J; junction bases left unmatched: 6. Germline V lookup: CDR1 SGHVS, CDR2 FNYEAQ. The CDR3 sequence is CASSYGAGRYNEQFF. In DNA form, the CDR3 reads TGTGCCAGCAGCTACGGAGCGGGACGCTACAATGAGCAGTTCTTC.

This clonotype was detected only a few times. The chain is built from TRBV12-3 or TRBV12-4 and TRBJ2-3; 11 nucleotides match TRBD2. V was clipped by 6 bases and J by 2 bases; unmatched bases: 7. The CDR3 runs 16 residues. The CDR3: CASSPGTSGPTDTQYF. The CDR3 nucleotides are TGTGCCAGCAGCCCTGGGACTAGCGGACCCACAGATACGCAGTATTTT.

This chain joins TRBV15 and TRBJ1-5; unclear D gene. V was clipped by 1 base and J by 2 bases, with 9 bases between them. Germline lookup yields CDR1 LNHNV and CDR2 YYDKDF (reference sequence). The length of the CDR3 is 15 residues. The CDR3: CATSRGRLGNQPQHF. The DNA for the CDR3 is TGTGCCACCAGCAGAGGACGTCTGGGCAATCAGCCCCAGCATTTT.

This clonotype was seen a handful of times. This sequence joins TRBV29-1 and TRBJ1-1; no clear D gene. Germline V lookup: CDR1 SQVTM, CDR2 ANQGSEA. The CDR3 runs 13 residues. V was trimmed by 3 bases and J by 1 base, leaving 9 bases between them. The CDR3 here is CSVERVQNTEAFF. CDR3 in DNA: TGCAGCGTTGAGAGGGTTCAGAACACTGAAGCTTTCTTT.

The V and J genes are TRBV7-9 and TRBJ2-7; 8 nucleotides match TRBD1. The CDR3 has 16 residues. Germline CDR1 is SEHNR and CDR2 is FQNEAQ (reference sequence). The ends lost 5 bases at V and 1 base at J; junction bases unmatched: 10. CDR3 residues: CASSPAWTGPSYEQYF. The CDR3 DNA reads TGTGCCAGCAGCCCCGCGTGGACAGGGCCGTCCTACGAGCAGTACTTC.

Comment on this clonotype: The germline gene is not matched at one end of the junction; a read error may be the cause. The chain is built from TRBV20-1 and TRBJ2-5; 7 nucleotides align to TRBD2. CDR3 length: 16 amino acids. CDR1 and CDR2 (germline): DFQATT, SNEGSKA (reference sequence). This CDR3 reads CCARSRPSSGQETQYF. CDR3 DNA: TGCTGTGCTAGATCCCGCCCCTCTAGCGGCCAAGAGACCCAGTACTTC.

CDR3 residues: CSATLSTGVHEQYF. The CDR3 region has the DNA TGCAGCGCTACTCTCTCGACAGGGGTGCACGAGCAGTACTTC. The chain combines TRBV29-1 with TRBJ2-7; 8 nucleotides match TRBD1. The V gene's germline CDR1 is SQVTM and CDR2 ANQGSEA. The CDR3 contains 14 residues. V lost 7 bases and J lost 5; bases outside the gene matches: 13.

The chain recombines TRBV7-6 with TRBJ2-1, with unresolved D. CDR1 is SGHVS and CDR2 is FNYEAQ in the germline V gene. The V end was cut by 1 base, the J end by 8 bases, with 6 bases between. This CDR3 is built from 12 residues. CDR3 sequence reads: CASSLVVHEQFF. In DNA, the CDR3 is TGTGCCAGCAGCTTAGTAGTCCATGAGCAGTTCTTC.